This entry lists 7 T cell receptor beta chains sequenced from one sample in a study of cytomegalovirus exposure and HLA in healthy donors. A multiplex PCR was run with 60 Vbeta primers and 13 Jbeta primers. Generated by immunoSEQ multiplex PCR, the TCRdb table keeps only in-frame clones and is missing some. The table shows about 210,000 clones, with around 83% occurring only once. What was sequenced was PBMCs. The receptors originated from a man aged 40-50 years in good health and CMV-seropositive.

The rearrangement uses TRBV6-4 and TRBJ1-5; 8 nucleotides line up with TRBD1. The CDR3 length is 13 residues. Germline trimming cut 6 bases from V and 6 bases from J; bases unmatched to any gene: 4. Germline V gene data show CDR1 as MRHNA and CDR2 as SNTAGT. Here the CDR3 reads CASSQGAGQPQHF. The CDR3 nucleotides are TGTGCCAGCAGCCAGGGGGCAGGTCAGCCCCAGCATTTT.

This clone has only one observation. The rearrangement joins TRBV5-1 to TRBJ2-1; a possible D gene is TRBD1 (7 bases). The V and J ends lost 2 bases and 6 bases respectively, with 21 bases between them. Germline values: CDR1 SGHRS, CDR2 YFSETQ. The CDR3 has 17 amino acids. The CDR3 here is CASSFQLQGEEVNEQFF. The CDR3 nucleotides read TGCGCCAGCAGCTTCCAACTCCAGGGGGAGGAGGTCAATGAGCAGTTCTTC.

The rearrangement uses TRBV5-1 and TRBJ1-2; the D gene is possibly TRBD1 (6 bases). The V gene's germline CDR1 is SGHRS and CDR2 YFSETQ. Trimming removed 3 bases from V and 2 bases from J, with 14 bases in between. The CDR3 contains 15 residues. The CDR3, as DNA: TGCGCCAGCAGCTCCTTGGGGCAGGGGAACTATGGCTACACCTTC. This sequence encodes CASSSLGQGNYGYTF.

The genes are TRBV7-6 and TRBJ2-2, with 7 bases lining up with TRBD2. Trimming at V came to 1 base and at J to 4 bases, leaving 9 bases not matched to a gene. This CDR3 is built from 17 residues. Germline V lookup: CDR1 SGHVS, CDR2 FNYEAQ. In DNA, the CDR3 is TGTGCCAGCAGCTTAGTGGTGGGCGGGAGAATCACCGGGGAGCTGTTTTTT. Translating gives CASSLVVGGRITGELFF.

This chain connects TRBV7-9 to TRBJ2-1; 9 nucleotides match TRBD2. The CDR3 length is 15 residues. Germline values: CDR1 SEHNR, CDR2 FQNEAQ (reference sequence). The V segment lost 7 bases and the J segment 4 bases; nucleotides outside the gene matches: 8. The CDR3 here is CASTQSGRPYNEQFF. The CDR3 DNA reads TGTGCCAGCACCCAGAGCGGGAGGCCGTACAATGAGCAGTTCTTC. The full variable domain, in which reference TRBV7-9 and TRBJ2-1 provide the parts outside the CDR3, is DTGVSQNPRHKITKRGQNVTFRCDPISEHNRLYWYRQTLGQGPEFLTYFQNEAQLEKSRLLSDRFSAERPKGSFSTLEIQRTEQGDSAMYLCASTQSGRPYNEQFFGPGTRLTVL.

The chain uses TRBV7-2 and TRBJ2-1, with TRBD2 matching over 10 bases. The CDR3 runs 19 residues. Germline V CDR1 and CDR2: SGHTA, FQGNSA. V lost 1 base, J lost 8 bases, and 17 bases stayed unmatched. The CDR3 sequence is CASSLVYMGLAGETDEQFF. The CDR3 DNA follows: TGTGCCAGCAGCTTAGTCTATATGGGGCTAGCGGGAGAAACAGATGAGCAGTTCTTC. Complete variable domain (other parts from reference TRBV7-2 and TRBJ2-1): GAGVSQSPSNKVTEKGKDVELRCDPISGHTALYWYRQSLGQGLEFLIYFQGNSAPDKSGLPSDRFSAERTGGSVSTLTIQRTQQEDSAVYLCASSLVYMGLAGETDEQFFGPGTRLTVL.

CDR3 residues: CASSQTRVRYGYTF. The CDR3 coding sequence is TGTGCCAGCAGCCAAACCAGGGTGCGCTATGGCTACACCTTC. The V and J genes are TRBV7-2 and TRBJ1-2, with a tentative D call TRBD1 (5 bases). CDR3 size: 14 residues. Germline assignment: CDR1 SGHTA and CDR2 FQGNSA. The V gene lost 5 bases and the J gene lost 4 bases, with 14 bases spanning the gap.